The 3 T cell receptor beta chains given below trace back to one sample, sequenced in a study of T cells in Graves' hyperthyroidism and ophthalmopathy. Amplified TCR beta CDR3 regions came from RNA transcripts. First-round RT-PCR targeting the TCR CDR3 was performed with the HTBI primer set. From the multiplex PCR reads, TCRdb called clonotypes with MiXCR, one entry per CDR3 protein. The table has about 710,000 distinct CDR3 sequences, roughly 17% seen once; the top ten hold around 8.1%. Sequencing used blood. The receptors were sampled from a man aged 18 to 29 with Graves' hyperthyroidism.

This clonotype was counted many times. This sequence joins TRBV27 and TRBJ2-1, with D perhaps matching TRBD2 (6 bases). The CDR3 length is 16 residues. The V gene's germline CDR1 is MNHEY and CDR2 SMNVEV (reference sequence). V was trimmed by 8 bases and J by 1 base, leaving 18 bases between them. The CDR3: CASLMGGSGSYNEQFF. The CDR3 DNA is TGTGCCAGCCTGATGGGTGGTAGCGGATCCTACAATGAGCAGTTCTTC.

In its sample, this clonotype was seen a few times. V usage is TRBV3-1 and J usage is TRBJ2-2; D is perhaps TRBD2 (7 bases). The V gene's germline CDR1 is LGHDT and CDR2 YNNKEL (reference sequence). The CDR3 has 16 residues. V lost 1 base and J 4 bases, leaving 13 bases between the germline ends. The CDR3 sequence is CASSQGGGQSTGELFF. The CDR3 DNA is TGTGCCAGCAGCCAAGGGGGGGGGCAGAGCACCGGGGAGCTGTTTTTT.

The V gene is TRBV20-1, the J gene TRBJ2-7, with 14 bases that match TRBD2. Per the germline V gene, CDR1 is DFQATT and CDR2 is SNEGSKA (reference sequence). Trimming at V came to 6 bases and at J to 7 bases, leaving 11 bases not matched to a gene. The CDR3 length is 15 residues. The CDR3 is CSADPGLAGVYEQYF. CDR3 in DNA: TGCAGTGCAGACCCGGGACTAGCGGGAGTTTATGAGCAGTACTTC.